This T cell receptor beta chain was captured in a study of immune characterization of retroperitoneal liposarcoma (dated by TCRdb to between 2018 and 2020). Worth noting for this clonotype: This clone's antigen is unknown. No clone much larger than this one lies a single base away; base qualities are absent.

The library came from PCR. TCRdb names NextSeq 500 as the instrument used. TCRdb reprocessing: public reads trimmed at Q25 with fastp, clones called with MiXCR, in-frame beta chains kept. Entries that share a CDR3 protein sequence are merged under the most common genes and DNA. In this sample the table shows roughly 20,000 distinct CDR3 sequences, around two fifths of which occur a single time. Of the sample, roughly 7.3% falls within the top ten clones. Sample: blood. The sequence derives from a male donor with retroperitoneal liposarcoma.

In nucleotides, the sequence is TGTGCCAGCAGTGCGCTGCGGGGGAGCTCCTACAATGAGCAGTACTTC. This is translated as CASSALRGSSYNEQYF. This chain joins TRBV6-1 to TRBJ2-5; TRBD2 lines up with 7 middle nucleotides. The CDR3 holds 16 amino acids from the cysteine to the phenylalanine. Of the read, only the CDR3 DNA is kept; its 48 bases are in frame from base 1. For CDR1 and CDR2, the germline V gene lists MNHNS and SASEGT. V ends up 4 bases short and J 11 bases short, with an unmatched junction base count of 19.